This T cell receptor beta chain came from a study of cytomegalovirus exposure and HLA in healthy donors. Study observations and caveats: Through in vitro validation, a few CMV-associated chains were shown to be specific for CMV antigens. There were some public TCRs occurring in many donors, but most TCR sequences were rare. The authors assumed roughly uniform sequencing depth across donors for presence/absence analyses.

From germline, CDR1 is LNHDA and CDR2 SQIVND (reference sequence). The CDR3 runs 14 residues. Germline trimming cut 8 bases from V and 8 bases from J; bases unmatched to any gene: 9. Points on this clone: The antigen is not known.

Amplification used 60 Vbeta primers and 13 Jbeta primers. The authors' processing: Counted up in a later analysis, unique TCR beta chains came to about 80 million, with around 9.9 million shared. The table came from immunoSEQ multiplex PCR; TCRdb's copy has only in-frame clones and leaves some out. Clone size and V and J calls were adopted from that table, with D and trimming inferred from the DNA. The data hold about 180,000 clones, with 70% to 80% observed a single time. Specimen: PBMCs. The chain is built from TRBV19 and TRBJ2-1; 10 nucleotides align to TRBD1. The clonotype originates from a man in his fifties or sixties in good health and CMV-seronegative. CDR3 loop: CASGGTGASDEQFF. The CDR3 nucleotides are TGTGCCAGTGGCGGGACAGGGGCCTCCGATGAGCAGTTCTTC. Full variable domain (missing parts from reference TRBV19 and TRBJ2-1): DGGITQSPKYLFRKEGQNVTLSCEQNLNHDAMYWYRQDPGQGLRLIYYSQIVNDFQKGDIAEGYSVSREKKESFPLTVTSAQKNPTAFYLCASGGTGASDEQFFGPGTRLTVL.